The 17 T cell receptor beta chains below all came from one sample that was sequenced in a study of low-dose radiotherapy and immunotherapy resistance in tumors. Time point specified: after trial treatment. Treatment of the sample: LDRT plus nivolumab, ipilimumab, low-dose cyclophosphamide and aspirin (RACIN trial). Both TCRalpha and TCRbeta chains were reverse transcribed with V-gene-specific primers. A constant-region primer paired with the V-primer adapter amplified TCRs over around 18 PCR cycles. TCRdb reprocessed the reads with MiXCR, giving one entry per CDR3 protein. Of 65,000 to 95,000 distinct CDR3 sequences listed, 15% to 20% are singletons. Sequences were derived from PBMCs, sampled after low-dose radiotherapy plus immunotherapy. Receptors were obtained from a male donor with prostate cancer.

Many counts were recorded for this clonotype. The genes are TRBV29-1 and TRBJ2-1, with D maybe TRBD2 (5 bases). Germline V CDR1 and CDR2: SQVTM, ANQGSEA. The CDR3 spans 14 residues. Trimming cost V 6 bases and J 2 bases, with 14 bases left between them. As DNA, the CDR3 is TGCAGCGTATTATTAGGAGCGGCCTACAATGAGCAGTTCTTC. Residues: CSVLLGAAYNEQFF.

The CDR3 sequence is CSVGQGAEAFF. CDR3 nucleotides: TGCAGCGTCGGACAGGGGGCTGAAGCTTTCTTT. The chain employs TRBV29-1 and TRBJ1-1; TRBD1 matches 10 bases. V was clipped by 6 bases and J by 6 bases; unmatched bases: 1. The CDR3 has 11 amino acids. CDR1 SQVTM and CDR2 ANQGSEA come from the germline V gene.

This clonotype occurred many times. This chain links TRBV6-2 or TRBV6-3 with TRBJ2-5, with TRBD2 matching over 9 bases. With V trimmed by 4 bases and J by 9 bases, 18 bases remained unmatched. The CDR3 is made up of 17 amino acids. In germline, CDR1 is MNHEY, CDR2 SVGEGT. The CDR3 DNA follows: TGTGCCAGCAGTTTACAACCTAGCGGGAATAAGAGACTGGCCCAGTACTTC. It yields the protein CASSLQPSGNKRLAQYF.

The table lists this clonotype with many counts. No DNA is shown, since the ends of the CDR3 on it are uncertain; the CDR3 is the one TCRdb lists. This chain links TRBV14 with TRBJ2-2; TRBD2, the table's D call, was not compared with the DNA. CDR1 SGHDN and CDR2 FVKESK come from the germline V gene. The CDR3 is 18 amino acids long, termini counted. CDR3 protein: CASSQGVLAGYTGELFFF.

The V call is TRBV5-1, the J call TRBJ2-1; 7 positions match TRBD1. The CDR3 runs to 15 residues. The germline gives CDR1 SGHRS, CDR2 YFSETQ. V lost 0 bases to trimming and J lost 1 base; unmatched junction nucleotides: 1. CDR3 in amino acids: CASSLGQGSYNEQFF. CDR3 DNA: TGCGCCAGCAGCTTGGGACAGGGATCCTACAATGAGCAGTTCTTC.

This clonotype has a count of ten or more. The chain employs TRBV6-2 or TRBV6-3 and TRBJ1-4; TRBD1 might be the D (6 bases). This CDR3 has 16 amino acids. Trimming took 4 bases from V and 4 from J, leaving 16 bases between them. The germline gives CDR1 MNHEY, CDR2 SVGEGT. The CDR3 here is CASSSGGGGFNEKLFF. CDR3 nucleotide sequence: TGTGCCAGCAGTTCCGGAGGAGGGGGTTTTAATGAAAAACTGTTTTTT.

This chain uses TRBV19 with TRBJ2-3; 7 bases align to TRBD1. CDR1 and CDR2 (germline): LNHDA, SQIVND (reference sequence). The CDR3 has 14 amino acids. V shed 4 bases and J 6 bases; nucleotides not matched to a gene: 7. The CDR3: CASSKGQLGDTQYF. CDR3 sequence (DNA): TGTGCCAGTAGTAAGGGACAGCTGGGGGATACGCAGTATTTT.

This clonotype has at least ten counts. V usage is TRBV4-1 and J usage is TRBJ2-1; 10 positions match TRBD2. The V and J ends lost 1 base and 3 bases, in that order; junction bases with no gene match: 0. Germline values: CDR1 MGHRA, CDR2 YSYEKL. The CDR3 has 15 residues. The CDR3 spells CASSQGLAGYNEQFF. As DNA, the CDR3 is TGCGCCAGCAGCCAAGGACTAGCGGGCTACAATGAGCAGTTCTTC.

This clonotype was picked up many times. The rearrangement joins TRBV20-1 to TRBJ1-5, with D hard to call. Germline CDR1 and CDR2: DFQATT and SNEGSKA (reference sequence). Between the trimmed V and J ends, which lost 6 bases and 4 bases, there was a span of 16 bases. This CDR3 comprises 14 residues. The CDR3: CSAINVGGNQPQHF. As DNA, the CDR3 is TGCAGTGCCATCAATGTGGGCGGTAATCAGCCCCAGCATTTT.

This clonotype was counted ten times or more. The rearrangement joins TRBV12-3 or TRBV12-4 to TRBJ1-5, with 7 bases lining up with TRBD1. The CDR3 has 16 residues. J lost 2 bases, V lost 5 bases, and 9 bases had no gene match. As DNA, the CDR3 is TGTGCCAGCAGTGAACGGCAGGGGGGAGGCAATCAGCCCCAGCATTTT. Encoded protein: CASSERQGGGNQPQHF.

This clonotype was detected many times. This chain joins TRBV15 and TRBJ2-5; possibly TRBD1 for D (5 bases). The CDR3 is made up of 15 amino acids. CDR1 LNHNV and CDR2 YYDKDF come from the germline V gene (reference sequence). Trimming cost V 0 bases and J 4 bases, with 12 bases left between them. The CDR3 region is CATSRDLGRVETQYF. As DNA, the CDR3 is TGTGCCACCAGCAGAGATCTCGGCAGGGTAGAGACCCAGTACTTC.

At least ten counts were recorded for this clonotype. The chain joins TRBV7-2 to TRBJ1-4; a weak D match, TRBD1 (6 bases). The CDR3 spans 15 residues. V lost 0 bases, J lost 5 bases, and 10 bases lay in between. Germline V lookup: CDR1 SGHTA, CDR2 FQGNSA. The CDR3 DNA follows: TGTGCCAGCAGCTTAGCAAACAGGGCCAATGAAAAACTGTTTTTT. It translates to CASSLANRANEKLFF. Full variable domain (outside the CDR3, taken from reference TRBV7-2 and TRBJ1-4): GAGVSQSPSNKVTEKGKDVELRCDPISGHTALYWYRQSLGQGLEFLIYFQGNSAPDKSGLPSDRFSAERTGGSVSTLTIQRTQQEDSAVYLCASSLANRANEKLFFGSGTQLSVL.

This clonotype has a count of ten or more. The chain couples TRBV13 to TRBJ2-1, with D tentatively TRBD1 (6 bases). The ends were cut back, 3 bases at V and 4 bases at J, with 10 bases in the middle. The CDR3 extends over 14 amino acids. Germline CDR1 is PRHDT and CDR2 is FYEKMQ (reference sequence). As DNA, the CDR3 is TGTGCCAGCAGCTTGGACAGCCGATACAATGAGCAGTTCTTC. This translates into CASSLDSRYNEQFF.

This clonotype was recorded at least ten times. V is TRBV9 and J is TRBJ2-1; no firm D call. V was clipped by 2 bases and J by 4 bases, with 16 bases between them. This CDR3 is 16 amino acids long. Germline CDR1 SGDLS, CDR2 YYNGEE. CDR3 sequence reads: CASSVFDSRPYNEQFF. The CDR3 DNA reads TGTGCCAGCAGCGTTTTCGACTCAAGGCCTTACAATGAGCAGTTCTTC.

This clonotype occurred many times. V usage is TRBV2 and J usage is TRBJ1-4, with no clear D. This CDR3 is 13 amino acids long. From germline, CDR1 is SNHLY and CDR2 FYNNEI. Trimming cost V 3 bases and J 4 bases, with 6 bases left between them. CDR3 DNA: TGTGCCAGCAGTGACGGATATAATGAAAAACTGTTTTTT. Its protein product is CASSDGYNEKLFF.

The rearrangement joins TRBV3-1 to TRBJ2-6; D remains ambiguous. The V and J ends lost 0 bases and 14 bases respectively, with 8 bases between them. The CDR3 runs 12 residues. The germline CDR1 and CDR2 sequences are LGHDT and YNNKEL (reference sequence). The CDR3 loop is CASSQEALLLTF. DNA for the CDR3: TGTGCCAGCAGCCAAGAGGCCCTCCTCCTGACTTTC.

This clonotype was detected ten times or more. The gene calls are TRBV27 and TRBJ1-4; TRBD1 aligns across 8 bases. Germline CDR1 is MNHEY and CDR2 is SMNVEV (reference sequence). The CDR3 totals 12 residues. V was clipped by 7 bases and J by 8 bases; unmatched bases: 3. The CDR3 here is CASTGQGEKLFF. CDR3 sequence (DNA): TGTGCCAGCACTGGACAGGGAGAAAAACTGTTTTTT.